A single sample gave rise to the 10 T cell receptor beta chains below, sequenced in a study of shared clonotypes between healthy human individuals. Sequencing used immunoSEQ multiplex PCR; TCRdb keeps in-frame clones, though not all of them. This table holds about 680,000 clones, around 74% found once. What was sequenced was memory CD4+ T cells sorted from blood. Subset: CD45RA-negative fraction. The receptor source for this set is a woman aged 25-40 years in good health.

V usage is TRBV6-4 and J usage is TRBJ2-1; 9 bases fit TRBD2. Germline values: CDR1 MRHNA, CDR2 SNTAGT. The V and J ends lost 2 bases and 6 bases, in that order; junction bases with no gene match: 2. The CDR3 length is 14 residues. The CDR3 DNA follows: TGTGCCAGCAGTGACGGGACTAGCTCCAATGAGCAGTTCTTC. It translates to CASSDGTSSNEQFF.

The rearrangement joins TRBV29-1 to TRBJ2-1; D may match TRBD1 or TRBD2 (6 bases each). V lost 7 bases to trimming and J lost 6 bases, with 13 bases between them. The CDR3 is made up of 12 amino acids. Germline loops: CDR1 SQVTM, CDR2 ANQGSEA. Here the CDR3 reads CSARGGGNEQFF. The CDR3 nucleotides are TGCAGCGCCCGCGGAGGGGGCAATGAGCAGTTCTTC.

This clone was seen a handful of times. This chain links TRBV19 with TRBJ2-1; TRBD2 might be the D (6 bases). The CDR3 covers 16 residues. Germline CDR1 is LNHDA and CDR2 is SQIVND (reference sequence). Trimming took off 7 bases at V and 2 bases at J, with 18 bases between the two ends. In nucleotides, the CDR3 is TGTGCCAGTACTGTAACGGGGGATCGGACCTACAATGAGCAGTTCTTC. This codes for CASTVTGDRTYNEQFF.

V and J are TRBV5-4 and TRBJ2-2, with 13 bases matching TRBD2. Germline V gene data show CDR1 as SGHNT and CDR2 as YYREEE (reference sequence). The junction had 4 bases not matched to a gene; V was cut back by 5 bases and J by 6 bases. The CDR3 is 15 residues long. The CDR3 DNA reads TGTGCCAGCAGATCCGGGACTAGCGGGGCCGGGGAGCTGTTTTTT. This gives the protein CASRSGTSGAGELFF.

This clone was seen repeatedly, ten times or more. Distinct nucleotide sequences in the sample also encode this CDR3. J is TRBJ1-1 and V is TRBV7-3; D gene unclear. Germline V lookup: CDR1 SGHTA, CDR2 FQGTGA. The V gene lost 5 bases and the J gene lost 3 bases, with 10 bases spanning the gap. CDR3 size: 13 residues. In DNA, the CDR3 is TGTGCCAGCAGCCCCCAGAGGGACACTGAAGCTTTCTTT. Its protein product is CASSPQRDTEAFF.

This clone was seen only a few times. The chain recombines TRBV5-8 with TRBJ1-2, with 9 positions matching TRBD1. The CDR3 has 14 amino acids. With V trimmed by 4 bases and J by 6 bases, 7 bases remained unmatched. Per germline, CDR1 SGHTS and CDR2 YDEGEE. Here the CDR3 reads CASSNLQGADGYTF. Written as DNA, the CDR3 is TGTGCCAGCAGCAACCTACAGGGGGCAGATGGCTACACCTTC.

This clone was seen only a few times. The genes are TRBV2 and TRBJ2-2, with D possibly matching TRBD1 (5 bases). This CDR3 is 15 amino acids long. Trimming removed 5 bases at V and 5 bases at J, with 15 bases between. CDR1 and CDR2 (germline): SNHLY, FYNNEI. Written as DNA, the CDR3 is TGTGCCAGCAGTCAGAAGGGGCTCGGGACCGGGGAGCTGTTTTTT. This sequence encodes CASSQKGLGTGELFF.

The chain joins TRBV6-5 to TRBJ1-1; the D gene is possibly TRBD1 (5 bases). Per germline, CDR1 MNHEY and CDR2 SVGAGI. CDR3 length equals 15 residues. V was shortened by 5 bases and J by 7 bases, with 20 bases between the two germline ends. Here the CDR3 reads CASSRSRGESGEAFF. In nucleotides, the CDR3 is TGTGCCAGCAGTCGCTCGCGAGGGGAGTCCGGTGAAGCTTTCTTT.

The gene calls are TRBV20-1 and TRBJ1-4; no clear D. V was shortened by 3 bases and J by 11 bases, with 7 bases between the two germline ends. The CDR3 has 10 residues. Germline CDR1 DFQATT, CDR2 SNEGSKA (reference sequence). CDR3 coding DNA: TGCAGTGCTAGTAACGGGAAACTGTTTTTT. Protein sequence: CSASNGKLFF.

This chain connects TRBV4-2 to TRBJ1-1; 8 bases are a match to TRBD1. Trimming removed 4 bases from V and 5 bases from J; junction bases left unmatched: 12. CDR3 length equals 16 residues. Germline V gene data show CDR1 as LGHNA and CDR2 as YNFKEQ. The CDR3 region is CASSRADREGGTEAFF. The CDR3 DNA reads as TGTGCCAGCAGCCGCGCGGACAGGGAGGGTGGGACTGAAGCTTTCTTT.